A selection of T cell receptor beta chains follows, all from one sample in a study of CD8 T cells in ankylosing spondylitis. TCRdb itself ran the 5' RACE reads through MiXCR, one entry per CDR3 protein. This table has around 150,000 distinct CDR3 sequences, about 42% appearing once. What was sequenced was synovial fluid, either unsorted or a sorted T cell fraction (not recorded which). The receptors originated from a male donor with ankylosing spondylitis. Each CDR3 is given with its conserved first and last residue. Fields, in order: D gene, V gene, CDR3 length, clone size, J gene, CDR3 protein, CDR3 DNA. D genes are given only for firm matches. The size entry is marked missing in some rows and otherwise reads once, few, many or a size class.

d_gene: .; v_gene: TRBV5-1; len: 14; abundance: .; j_gene: TRBJ1-2; CDR3aa: CASSWGGQNYGYTF; CDR3nt: TGCGCCAGCAGCTGGGGGGGACAAAACTATGGCTACACCTTC
d_gene: .; v_gene: TRBV4-1; len: 15; abundance: .; j_gene: TRBJ1-2; CDR3aa: CASSQGRGGVYGYTF; CDR3nt: TGCGCCAGCAGCCAAGGGCGGGGGGGCGTTTATGGCTACACCTTC
d_gene: .; v_gene: TRBV6-5; len: 14; abundance: many; j_gene: TRBJ1-1; CDR3aa: CASSYRTENTEAFF; CDR3nt: TGTGCCAGCAGTTACCGGACCGAGAACACTGAAGCTTTCTTT
d_gene: .; v_gene: TRBV12-3/TRBV12-4; len: 14; abundance: few; j_gene: TRBJ1-4; CDR3aa: CASTQGSYEWKLFF; CDR3nt: TGTGCCAGCACCCAGGGGTCTTATGAATGGAAACTGTTTTTT
d_gene: .; v_gene: TRBV20-1; len: 15; abundance: .; j_gene: TRBJ2-1; CDR3aa: CSANREVATYNEQFF; CDR3nt: TGCAGTGCTAACCGCGAGGTAGCCACCTACAATGAGCAGTTCTTC
d_gene: .; v_gene: TRBV7-9; len: 15; abundance: few; j_gene: TRBJ2-2; CDR3aa: CASSWSGSGTGELFF; CDR3nt: TGTGCCAGCAGCTGGTCGGGCAGCGGAACCGGGGAGCTGTTTTTT
d_gene: TRBD2; v_gene: TRBV24-1; len: 18; abundance: .; j_gene: TRBJ2-6; CDR3aa: CATSDLASGISGANVLTF; CDR3nt: TGTGCCACCAGTGATTTGGCCAGCGGGATATCTGGGGCCAACGTCCTGACTTTC
d_gene: TRBD1; v_gene: TRBV5-6; len: 16; abundance: .; j_gene: TRBJ2-5; CDR3aa: CASRMGATGVQETQYF; CDR3nt: TGTGCCAGCAGGATGGGGGCGACAGGGGTACAAGAGACCCAGTACTTC
d_gene: .; v_gene: TRBV12-3/TRBV12-4; len: 15; abundance: few; j_gene: TRBJ2-3; CDR3aa: CASSFEVTTTDTQYF; CDR3nt: TGTGCCAGCAGTTTTGAGGTGACGACCACAGATACGCAGTATTTT
d_gene: .; v_gene: TRBV4-3; len: 15; abundance: few; j_gene: TRBJ2-7; CDR3aa: CASSQDQWGISEQYF; CDR3nt: TGCGCCAGCAGCCAAGATCAATGGGGAATTAGCGAGCAGTACTTC
d_gene: .; v_gene: TRBV5-6; len: 14; abundance: few; j_gene: TRBJ1-1; CDR3aa: CASSFMDGNTEAFF; CDR3nt: TGTGCCAGCAGCTTCATGGACGGGAACACTGAAGCTTTCTTT
d_gene: .; v_gene: TRBV7-9; len: 15; abundance: .; j_gene: TRBJ2-5; CDR3aa: CASSLRPGLGETQYF; CDR3nt: TGTGCCAGCAGCTTACGGCCAGGGTTGGGCGAGACCCAGTACTTC
d_gene: .; v_gene: TRBV27; len: 16; abundance: .; j_gene: TRBJ2-1; CDR3aa: CASSKYFGLFYNEQFF; CDR3nt: TGTGCCAGCAGCAAATATTTTGGACTATTCTACAATGAGCAGTTCTTC
d_gene: TRBD1; v_gene: TRBV12-3/TRBV12-4; len: 16; abundance: .; j_gene: TRBJ1-2; CDR3aa: CASSSTGTGGNYGYTF; CDR3nt: TGTGCCAGCAGTTCAACCGGGACAGGGGGTAACTATGGCTACACCTTC
d_gene: .; v_gene: TRBV28; len: 19; abundance: few; j_gene: TRBJ2-1; CDR3aa: CASSLAVGIFDGSYNEQFF; CDR3nt: TGTGCCAGCAGTTTGGCGGTGGGGATCTTCGACGGTTCCTACAATGAGCAGTTCTTC
d_gene: TRBD1; v_gene: TRBV10-2; len: 15; abundance: .; j_gene: TRBJ2-7; CDR3aa: CASSHRDRALHEQYF; CDR3nt: TGCGCCAGCAGCCACCGGGACAGGGCTCTCCACGAGCAGTACTTC
d_gene: .; v_gene: TRBV3-1; len: 14; abundance: .; j_gene: TRBJ2-7; CDR3aa: CASSQVRNTYEQYF; CDR3nt: TGTGCCAGCAGCCAAGTTCGGAACACCTACGAGCAGTACTTC
d_gene: .; v_gene: TRBV6-2/TRBV6-3; len: 16; abundance: .; j_gene: TRBJ2-1; CDR3aa: CASSYLPDYLYNEQFF; CDR3nt: TGTGCCAGCAGTTACCTTCCCGACTATCTCTACAATGAGCAGTTCTTC
d_gene: .; v_gene: TRBV27; len: 15; abundance: many; j_gene: TRBJ2-3; CDR3aa: CASSIQGRDADTQYF; CDR3nt: TGTGCCAGCAGTATACAGGGGAGGGACGCAGATACGCAGTATTTT
d_gene: .; v_gene: TRBV3-1; len: 14; abundance: .; j_gene: TRBJ2-7; CDR3aa: CASSLVQGSYEQYF; CDR3nt: TGTGCCAGCAGCCTGGTCCAGGGATCCTACGAGCAGTACTTC
d_gene: TRBD1; v_gene: TRBV29-1; len: 13; abundance: .; j_gene: TRBJ2-7; CDR3aa: CSARTGGWYEQYF; CDR3nt: TGCAGCGCTCGGACAGGGGGCTGGTACGAGCAGTACTTC
d_gene: .; v_gene: TRBV12-3/TRBV12-4; len: 12; abundance: few; j_gene: TRBJ2-5; CDR3aa: CASKRKRETQYF; CDR3nt: TGTGCCAGCAAGAGGAAGAGAGAGACCCAGTACTTC
d_gene: .; v_gene: TRBV5-6; len: 15; abundance: medium-sized; j_gene: TRBJ2-7; CDR3aa: CASSLGGDPGWEQYF; CDR3nt: TGTGCCAGCAGCTTGGGGGGGGACCCAGGATGGGAGCAGTACTTC
d_gene: .; v_gene: TRBV10-3; len: 15; abundance: .; j_gene: TRBJ2-7; CDR3aa: CAISGMGDGPYEQYF; CDR3nt: TGTGCCATCAGTGGAATGGGGGACGGACCCTACGAGCAGTACTTC
d_gene: .; v_gene: TRBV12-3/TRBV12-4; len: 12; abundance: few; j_gene: TRBJ1-1; CDR3aa: CASLHGGTEAFF; CDR3nt: TGTGCCAGCCTGCACGGGGGCACTGAAGCTTTCTTT
d_gene: .; v_gene: TRBV20-1; len: 13; abundance: many; j_gene: TRBJ2-7; CDR3aa: CSAHQREPYEQYF; CDR3nt: TGCAGTGCTCATCAGCGAGAACCCTACGAGCAGTACTTC
d_gene: TRBD1; v_gene: TRBV12-3/TRBV12-4; len: 18; abundance: .; j_gene: TRBJ1-4; CDR3aa: CASSYFRDRDGSNEKLFF; CDR3nt: TGTGCCAGCAGTTACTTTAGGGACAGGGATGGATCTAATGAAAAACTGTTTTTT
d_gene: TRBD2; v_gene: TRBV2; len: 16; abundance: few; j_gene: TRBJ2-6; CDR3aa: CASSERLATGANVLTF; CDR3nt: TGTGCCAGCAGCGAGAGACTAGCGACTGGGGCCAACGTCCTGACTTTC
d_gene: TRBD2; v_gene: TRBV12-3/TRBV12-4; len: 14; abundance: .; j_gene: TRBJ2-7; CDR3aa: CASSRGRGSYEQYF; CDR3nt: TGTGCCAGCAGTCGCGGGAGGGGCTCCTACGAGCAGTACTTC
d_gene: TRBD1; v_gene: TRBV30; len: 14; abundance: few; j_gene: TRBJ1-4; CDR3aa: CAWSTGTGRKKLFF; CDR3nt: TGTGCCTGGAGTACCGGGACAGGACGGAAAAAACTGTTTTTT
d_gene: TRBD1; v_gene: TRBV5-1; len: 16; abundance: .; j_gene: TRBJ2-2; CDR3aa: CASSVTGGFGTGELFF; CDR3nt: TGCGCCAGCAGCGTCACAGGGGGCTTCGGCACCGGGGAGCTGTTTTTT
d_gene: .; v_gene: TRBV12-3/TRBV12-4; len: 15; abundance: .; j_gene: TRBJ1-5; CDR3aa: CASSSDPRGNQPQHF; CDR3nt: TGTGCCAGCAGTTCGGACCCGCGGGGCAATCAGCCCCAGCATTTT
d_gene: .; v_gene: TRBV6-1; len: 17; abundance: .; j_gene: TRBJ1-1; CDR3aa: CASTRLTPGRENTEAFF; CDR3nt: TGTGCCAGCACTCGCCTAACACCGGGACGGGAGAACACTGAAGCTTTCTTT
d_gene: .; v_gene: TRBV5-1; len: 14; abundance: few; j_gene: TRBJ1-5; CDR3aa: CASSFRHPNQPQHF; CDR3nt: TGCGCCAGCAGCTTCAGACACCCCAATCAGCCCCAGCATTTT
d_gene: TRBD2; v_gene: TRBV5-6; len: 18; abundance: .; j_gene: TRBJ2-4; CDR3aa: CASSSRLLAGEVKNIQYF; CDR3nt: TGTGCCAGCAGCTCCCGACTTCTAGCGGGTGAAGTCAAAAACATTCAGTACTTC
d_gene: TRBD2; v_gene: TRBV6-2/TRBV6-3; len: 15; abundance: .; j_gene: TRBJ2-2; CDR3aa: CASKSGRQDTGELFF; CDR3nt: TGTGCCAGCAAAAGCGGGAGGCAGGACACCGGGGAGCTGTTTTTT
d_gene: .; v_gene: TRBV3-1; len: 16; abundance: .; j_gene: TRBJ2-2; CDR3aa: CASSQAQGPGGGELFF; CDR3nt: TGTGCCAGCAGCCAAGCCCAGGGACCGGGCGGCGGGGAGCTGTTTTTT
d_gene: .; v_gene: TRBV7-2; len: 15; abundance: .; j_gene: TRBJ2-1; CDR3aa: CASSLWGLRGNEQFF; CDR3nt: TGTGCCAGCAGCTTATGGGGTCTAAGGGGCAATGAGCAGTTCTTC
d_gene: .; v_gene: TRBV28; len: 13; abundance: .; j_gene: TRBJ2-7; CDR3aa: CASSFSWVYEQYF; CDR3nt: TGTGCCAGCAGTTTCAGCTGGGTCTACGAGCAGTACTTC
d_gene: .; v_gene: TRBV12-3/TRBV12-4; len: 13; abundance: .; j_gene: TRBJ2-7; CDR3aa: CASGTNIHYEQYF; CDR3nt: TGTGCCAGCGGAACAAATATCCACTACGAGCAGTACTTC
d_gene: TRBD1; v_gene: TRBV20-1; len: 15; abundance: .; j_gene: TRBJ1-1; CDR3aa: CSAGIPDRLNTEAFF; CDR3nt: TGCAGTGCTGGGATCCCGGACAGGTTGAACACTGAAGCTTTCTTT
d_gene: TRBD2; v_gene: TRBV7-9; len: 16; abundance: few; j_gene: TRBJ2-5; CDR3aa: CASSFELASMKETQYF; CDR3nt: TGTGCCAGCAGCTTTGAACTAGCGTCTATGAAAGAGACCCAGTACTTC
d_gene: TRBD1; v_gene: TRBV7-9; len: 15; abundance: few; j_gene: TRBJ1-1; CDR3aa: CASSSDRAWNTEAFF; CDR3nt: TGTGCCAGCAGCTCGGACAGGGCCTGGAACACTGAAGCTTTCTTT
d_gene: .; v_gene: TRBV12-3/TRBV12-4; len: 12; abundance: few; j_gene: TRBJ2-7; CDR3aa: CASSFHSYEQYF; CDR3nt: TGTGCCAGCAGTTTCCATTCCTACGAGCAGTACTTC
d_gene: TRBD1; v_gene: TRBV7-6; len: 15; abundance: few; j_gene: TRBJ1-1; CDR3aa: CASSHDQGADTEAFF; CDR3nt: TGTGCCAGCAGCCATGATCAGGGGGCGGACACTGAAGCTTTCTTT
d_gene: .; v_gene: TRBV10-3; len: 13; abundance: .; j_gene: TRBJ1-1; CDR3aa: CAIGRGARVEAFF; CDR3nt: TGTGCCATCGGGCGGGGGGCTCGGGTTGAAGCTTTCTTT
d_gene: TRBD1; v_gene: TRBV15; len: 15; abundance: .; j_gene: TRBJ2-5; CDR3aa: CATSRATGGVETQYF; CDR3nt: TGTGCCACCAGCAGAGCTACAGGGGGCGTAGAGACCCAGTACTTC
d_gene: .; v_gene: TRBV27; len: 16; abundance: few; j_gene: TRBJ1-1; CDR3aa: CASSVMVGGMNTEAFF; CDR3nt: TGTGCCAGCAGTGTGATGGTGGGGGGGATGAACACTGAAGCTTTCTTT
d_gene: .; v_gene: TRBV4-1; len: 16; abundance: .; j_gene: TRBJ1-5; CDR3aa: CASSQDVRYGNQPQHF; CDR3nt: TGCGCCAGCAGCCAAGATGTGCGGTATGGCAATCAGCCCCAGCATTTT
d_gene: .; v_gene: TRBV13; len: 16; abundance: .; j_gene: TRBJ2-4; CDR3aa: CASSLRRGIAKNIQYF; CDR3nt: TGTGCCAGCAGCTTAAGGAGGGGGATAGCCAAAAACATTCAGTACTTC
d_gene: .; v_gene: TRBV29-1; len: 12; abundance: .; j_gene: TRBJ1-2; CDR3aa: CSVRRLQYGYTF; CDR3nt: TGCAGCGTACGACGACTTCAATATGGCTACACCTTC
d_gene: TRBD2; v_gene: TRBV4-2; len: 16; abundance: once; j_gene: TRBJ2-2; CDR3aa: CASSQDLMTSGGELFF; CDR3nt: TGTGCCAGCAGCCAAGATCTCATGACTAGCGGCGGGGAGCTGTTTTTT
d_gene: TRBD2; v_gene: TRBV12-3/TRBV12-4; len: 17; abundance: .; j_gene: TRBJ2-1; CDR3aa: CASTRLAGGPGGNEQFF; CDR3nt: TGTGCCAGCACCCGACTAGCGGGGGGGCCCGGAGGGAATGAGCAGTTCTTC
d_gene: TRBD1; v_gene: TRBV3-1; len: 15; abundance: .; j_gene: TRBJ1-1; CDR3aa: CASSQRRDRGRKAFF; CDR3nt: TGTGCCAGCAGCCAGCGCCGGGACAGGGGGCGCAAAGCTTTCTTT